This T cell receptor (beta chain) appears in the sequencing data of a study of TIL therapy for anti-PD-1-resistant metastatic lung cancer. Background on the study: Tumors were harvested before any PD-1/PD-L1 blockade.

Trimming took off 6 bases at V and 5 bases at J, with 2 bases between the two ends. This CDR3 comprises 10 residues. The germline CDR1 and CDR2 sequences are LGHNT and FRNRAP. This clone came up a few times. Its cognate antigen is unknown. Specified time point: pre-treatment sample, taken before nivolumab and TIL therapy. Broader study findings: After infusion, TIL clonotypes partly replaced peripheral T cells and declined over months. The cohort had more treatment-naive, never-smoker and oncogene-addicted patients than typical.

The immunoSEQ assay was v3. The method was immunoSEQ multiplex PCR; TCRdb's version includes in-frame clones alone and lacks a portion of them. The table lists 60,000 or so clones, under 75% of them singletons. The rearrangement links TRBV12-5 to TRBJ2-1; D gene ambiguous. This receptor was identified in a person between 25 and 79 years old with non-small cell lung cancer. The sample here was blood, taken at baseline. This CDR3 reads CASGHNEQFF. CDR3 nucleotide sequence: TGTGCTAGTGGGCACAATGAGCAGTTCTTC. Complete variable domain (other parts from reference TRBV12-5 and TRBJ2-1): DARVTQTPRHKVTEMGQEVTMRCQPILGHNTVFWYRQTMMQGLELLAYFRNRAPLDDSGMPKDRFSAEMPDATLATLKIQPSEPRDSAVYFCASGHNEQFFGPGTRLTVL.